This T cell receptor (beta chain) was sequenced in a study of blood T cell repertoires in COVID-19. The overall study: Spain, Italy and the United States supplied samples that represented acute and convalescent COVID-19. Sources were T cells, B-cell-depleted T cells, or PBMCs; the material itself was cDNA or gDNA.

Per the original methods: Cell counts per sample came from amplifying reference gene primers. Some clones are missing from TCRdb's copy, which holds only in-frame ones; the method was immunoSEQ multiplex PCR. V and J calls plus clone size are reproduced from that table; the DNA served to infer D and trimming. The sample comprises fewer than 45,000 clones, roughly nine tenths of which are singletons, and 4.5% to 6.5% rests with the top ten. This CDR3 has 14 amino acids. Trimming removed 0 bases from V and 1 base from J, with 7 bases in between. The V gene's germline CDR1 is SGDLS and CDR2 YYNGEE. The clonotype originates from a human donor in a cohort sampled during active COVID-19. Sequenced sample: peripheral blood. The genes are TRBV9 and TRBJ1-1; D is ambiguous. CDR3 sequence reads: CASSVGTGNTEAFF. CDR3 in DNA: TGTGCCAGCAGCGTAGGTACGGGGAACACTGAAGCTTTCTTT.